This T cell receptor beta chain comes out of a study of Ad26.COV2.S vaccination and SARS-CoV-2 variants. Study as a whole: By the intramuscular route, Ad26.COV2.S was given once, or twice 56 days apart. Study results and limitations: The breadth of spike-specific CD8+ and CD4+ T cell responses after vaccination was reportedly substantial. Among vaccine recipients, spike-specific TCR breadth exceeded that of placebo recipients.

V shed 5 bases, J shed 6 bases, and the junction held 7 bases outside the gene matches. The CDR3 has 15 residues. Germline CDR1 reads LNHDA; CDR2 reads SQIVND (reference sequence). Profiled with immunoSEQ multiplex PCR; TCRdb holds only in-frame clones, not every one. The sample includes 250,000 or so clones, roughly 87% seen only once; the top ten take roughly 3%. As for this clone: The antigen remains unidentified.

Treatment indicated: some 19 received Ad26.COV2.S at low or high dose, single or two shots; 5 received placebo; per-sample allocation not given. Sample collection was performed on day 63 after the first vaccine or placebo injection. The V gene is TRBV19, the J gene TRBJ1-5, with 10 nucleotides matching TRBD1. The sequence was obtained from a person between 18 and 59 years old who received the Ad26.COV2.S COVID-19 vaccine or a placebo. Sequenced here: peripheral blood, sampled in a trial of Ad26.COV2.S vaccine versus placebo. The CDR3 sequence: CASSVTGGGSQPQHF. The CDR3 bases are TGTGCCAGTAGTGTGACAGGGGGCGGTAGTCAGCCCCAGCATTTT. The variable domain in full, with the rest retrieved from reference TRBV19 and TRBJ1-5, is DGGITQSPKYLFRKEGQNVTLSCEQNLNHDAMYWYRQDPGQGLRLIYYSQIVNDFQKGDIAEGYSVSREKKESFPLTVTSAQKNPTAFYLCASSVTGGGSQPQHFGDGTRLSIL.